This T cell receptor (beta chain) came from a study of cytomegalovirus exposure and HLA in healthy donors. Study context: Early released data comprised some 85 million unique TCRs from HLA-typed donors. Whole-study results and caveats: Researchers counted 180 or so TCR beta chains as cytomegalovirus-associated. TRBV6-2, TRBV6-3 and some other V segments were unresolvable in 87-base-pair reads. Researchers reported in a later analysis that a missense DCLRE1C variant was tied to TCR beta V- and J-gene trimming.

A word on this clone: The antigen is unknown.

This PCR relied on a set of 60 Vbeta primers and 13 Jbeta primers. TCRdb keeps only in-frame clones here, not all; method: immunoSEQ multiplex PCR. The sample lists 180,000 or so clones, around 80% occurring once. V lost 1 base and J 5 bases, leaving 20 bases between the germline ends. Germline V gene data show CDR1 as SGHVS and CDR2 as FQNEAQ. This CDR3 region has 17 residues. The sample was PBMCs. The source of this sequence is a girl aged 10-17 years in good health and CMV-seropositive. This chain links TRBV7-8 with TRBJ2-5; D is perhaps TRBD1 (7 bases). CDR3 protein: CASSLDPRQGGGETQYF. CDR3 coding DNA: TGTGCCAGCAGCTTAGACCCCCGGCAGGGGGGCGGCGAGACCCAGTACTTC.